These 30 T cell receptor beta chains were all obtained from the same sample, sequenced in a study of blood T cell repertoires in COVID-19. The repertoire was sequenced with immunoSEQ multiplex PCR; TCRdb's copy has only in-frame clones and lacks some. The sample records hundreds of thousands of clones, 70% to 90% being singletons. Material: PBMCs or T cells enriched from blood (not recorded which). These receptors were taken from an older woman in a cohort exposed to, infected with or recovered from COVID-19 (not recorded which).

The genes are TRBV30 and TRBJ2-5; TRBD2 aligns across 10 bases. The CDR3 runs 18 residues. Germline CDR1 and CDR2: GTSNPN and SVGIG (reference sequence). V shed 0 bases, J shed 5 bases, and the junction held 15 bases outside the gene matches. DNA for the CDR3: TGTGCCTGGAGTGTATGGCGGTCTAGCGGGAGAGGATCGGAGACCCAGTACTTC. It encodes CAWSVWRSSGRGSETQYF. Full variable domain (remainder filled in from reference TRBV30 and TRBJ2-5): SQTIHQWPATLVQPVGSPLSLECTVEGTSNPNLYWYRQAAGRGLQLLFYSVGIGQISSEVPQNLSASRPQDRQFILSSKKLLLSDSGFYLCAWSVWRSSGRGSETQYFGPGTRLLVL.

This chain joins TRBV6-5 and TRBJ2-7; 9 nucleotides line up with TRBD2. The V gene's germline CDR1 is MNHEY and CDR2 SVGAGI. The CDR3 loop spans 15 amino acids. Trimming took 5 bases from V and 5 from J; bases not matched to a gene: 10. The CDR3 DNA reads TGTGCCAGCAGTCCTACGGGACTAGCTTCTCACGAGCAGTACTTC. It translates to CASSPTGLASHEQYF.

This chain connects TRBV28 to TRBJ1-2; TRBD1 aligns across 11 bases. V dropped 5 bases and J dropped 8; count of bases not matched to a gene: 10. This CDR3 is built from 15 residues. The germline V gene has CDR1 MDHEN and CDR2 SYDVKM. This CDR3 reads CASSPPGQGAWGYTF. The DNA of the CDR3 is TGTGCCAGCAGTCCACCTGGACAGGGGGCTTGGGGCTACACCTTC.

This clone was observed a few times. This rearrangement joins TRBV2 to TRBJ1-1; no definite D call. The CDR3 consists of 13 residues. V gave up 5 bases and J gave up 3 bases, with 10 bases separating them. Germline V gene sequence: CDR1 SNHLY, CDR2 FYNNEI. CDR3 nucleotides: TGTGCCAGCAGTCCCGAGCCGGACACTGAAGCTTTCTTT. Residues: CASSPEPDTEAFF.

V usage is TRBV14 and J usage is TRBJ2-7, with TRBD2 matching 9 bases. Germline CDR1 reads SGHDN; CDR2 reads FVKESK. The V and J ends lost 3 bases and 6 bases, in that order; junction bases with no gene match: 6. The CDR3 consists of 14 residues. CDR3 loop: CASSHRAGGGEQYF. The CDR3 DNA reads TGTGCCAGCAGCCATAGAGCGGGAGGCGGCGAGCAGTACTTC.

This clone was picked up one time. The chain carries TRBV28 and TRBJ1-3; 9 bases are a match to TRBD1. Losses at the gene ends were 3 bases for V and 0 bases for J; bases not matched to a gene: 0. Germline CDR1 MDHEN, CDR2 SYDVKM. This CDR3 spans 15 amino acids. The CDR3 is CASSLGQGSGNTIYF. The DNA of the CDR3 is TGTGCCAGCAGTTTGGGACAGGGCTCTGGAAACACCATATATTTT.

This rearrangement joins TRBV5-3 to TRBJ2-7, with a tentative D call TRBD2 (5 bases). TRBV5-3 is an ORF, with its function uncertain. The CDR3 sequence is 15 residues long. With 1 base removed from V and 0 bases from J, the gap between germline ends came to 11 bases. CDR3 nucleotides: TGTGCCAGAAGCTTGCCGGGGAGAAGCTCCTACGAGCAGTACTTC. This sequence encodes CARSLPGRSSYEQYF.

This rearrangement joins TRBV5-4 to TRBJ2-7, with 10 bases that match TRBD1. Germline assignment: CDR1 SGHNT and CDR2 YYREEE (reference sequence). After removal of 3 bases from V and 4 bases from J, the junction contained 7 bases not matched to a gene. This CDR3 region has 15 residues. The CDR3 loop reads CASSSLGTGVYEQYF. The CDR3 coding sequence is TGTGCCAGCAGCTCCCTTGGGACAGGGGTATACGAGCAGTACTTC.

This clone was detected once. The chain employs TRBV27 and TRBJ1-2, with 9 bases lining up with TRBD1. The trim removed 8 bases at V and 3 bases at J, leaving 4 bases unmatched. The germline CDR1 and CDR2 sequences are MNHEY and SMNVEV (reference sequence). This CDR3 is built from 13 residues. The CDR3 spells CASGTGGDYGYTF. In DNA form, the CDR3 reads TGTGCCAGCGGTACAGGGGGCGACTATGGCTACACCTTC.

This chain connects TRBV5-1 to TRBJ1-6; tentative D call: TRBD1 (6 bases). The CDR3 length is 16 residues. Germline loops: CDR1 SGHRS, CDR2 YFSETQ. Trimming removed 0 bases at V and 9 bases at J, with 16 bases between. CDR3 nucleotides: TGCGCCAGCAGCTTGGGGTCGGGGGGGCGCAGTTCACCCCTCCACTTT. It yields the protein CASSLGSGGRSSPLHF.

This clone was recorded once. The rearrangement links TRBV19 to TRBJ1-1; D perhaps matches TRBD1 (6 bases). Germline CDR1 reads LNHDA; CDR2 reads SQIVND (reference sequence). The CDR3 is 15 residues long. Trimming left V 3 bases short and J 1 base short, with 12 bases between. CDR3 amino acids: CASSMGGLPNTEAFF. CDR3 nucleotide sequence: TGTGCCAGTAGTATGGGGGGGCTCCCGAACACTGAAGCTTTCTTT.

J is TRBJ1-2 and V is TRBV27, with 7 bases matching TRBD1. V shed 5 bases and J 4 bases; nucleotides not matched to a gene: 7. CDR3 length: 14 residues. From germline, CDR1 is MNHEY and CDR2 SMNVEV (reference sequence). In DNA, the CDR3 is TGTGCCAGCAGTCCGGGACAGCAGGGCTATGGCTACACCTTC. It specifies CASSPGQQGYGYTF.

This chain connects TRBV5-1 to TRBJ1-6; 9 positions agree with TRBD1. V shed 3 bases and J 8 bases; nucleotides not matched to a gene: 3. Germline V gene lookup returns CDR1 SGHRS and CDR2 YFSETQ. The CDR3 is 14 amino acids. CDR3 residues: CASSSGQGYSPLHF. The DNA for the CDR3 is TGCGCCAGCAGCTCGGGACAGGGTTATTCACCCCTCCACTTT.

This clone has just a few counts. The gene calls are TRBV19 and TRBJ2-2; possible D gene TRBD1, 5 bases. The CDR3 loop spans 17 amino acids. V was trimmed by 2 bases and J by 0 bases, leaving 13 bases between them. Germline V gene sequence: CDR1 LNHDA, CDR2 SQIVND (reference sequence). The CDR3 spells CASSIRRGGSNTGELFF. DNA for the CDR3: TGTGCCAGTAGTATACGTAGGGGCGGTTCGAACACCGGGGAGCTGTTTTTT.

This clone showed up just a few times. V usage is TRBV28 and J usage is TRBJ2-7, with TRBD1 matching over 11 bases. The trim removed 2 bases at V and 4 bases at J, leaving 4 bases unmatched. Germline loops: CDR1 MDHEN, CDR2 SYDVKM. The CDR3 contains 15 residues. Here the CDR3 DNA reads TGTGCCAGCAGTTTAGGGGACAGGGGGATGTACGAGCAGTACTTC. Translation: CASSLGDRGMYEQYF.

This clone is a singleton in its sample. The V call is TRBV30, the J call TRBJ2-2, with 9 positions matching TRBD2. V was pared by 4 bases and J by 6 bases, with 6 bases of the junction left unmatched. CDR3 length: 14 residues. Per germline, CDR1 GTSNPN and CDR2 SVGIG (reference sequence). The CDR3 here is CAWIRLAGSGELFF. The CDR3, as DNA: TGTGCCTGGATCCGCCTAGCGGGATCCGGGGAGCTGTTTTTT.

The chain combines TRBV7-3 with TRBJ2-3; perhaps TRBD2 as D (5 bases). The length of the CDR3 is 15 residues. V lost 3 bases, J lost 0 bases, and 10 bases lay in between. The germline gives CDR1 SGHTA, CDR2 FQGTGA. The CDR3 DNA follows: TGTGCCAGCAGCTTGGGCCGGGGTAGCACAGATACGCAGTATTTT. Translation: CASSLGRGSTDTQYF.

The gene calls are TRBV13 and TRBJ2-7; perhaps TRBD1 as D (5 bases). The CDR3 length is 13 residues. Between the trimmed V and J ends, which lost 4 bases and 4 bases, there was a span of 11 bases. CDR1 and CDR2 (germline): PRHDT, FYEKMQ (reference sequence). CDR3 sequence reads: CASSSRVLYEQYF. CDR3 in DNA: TGTGCCAGCAGCTCCAGGGTCCTTTACGAGCAGTACTTC.

This clone appeared once. The CDR3 DNA reads as TGTGCCTGTGATGCGGGAGGGGCGAACACCGGGGAGCTGTTTTTT. Translation: CACDAGGANTGELFF. V is TRBV30 and J is TRBJ2-2; 9 nucleotides agree with TRBD2. V lost 6 bases and J lost 0; bases outside the gene matches: 5. CDR1 and CDR2 (germline): GTSNPN, SVGIG (reference sequence). The CDR3 sequence is 15 residues long.

Regarding this clone: This CDR3 is also generated by other DNA sequences in the sample. The chain uses TRBV29-1 and TRBJ2-7; 7 nucleotides match TRBD2. The CDR3 runs 12 residues. The trim removed 6 bases at V and 1 base at J, leaving 3 bases unmatched. Germline V gene sequence: CDR1 SQVTM, CDR2 ANQGSEA. The CDR3 bases are TGCAGCGTGGGGGGGGGATCCTACGAGCAGTACTTC. Amino acid sequence: CSVGGGSYEQYF.

This clone has only one observation. This chain links TRBV23-1 with TRBJ2-1; a weak D match, TRBD2 (6 bases). TRBV23-1 is reported as an ORF; its role is uncertain. This CDR3 is 20 amino acids long. Between the trimmed V and J ends, which lost 0 bases and 0 bases, there was a span of 21 bases. Written as DNA, the CDR3 is TGCGCCAGCAGTCAATCCATACGGGGGATGGCGGGTAGCTCCTACAATGAGCAGTTCTTC. This encodes CASSQSIRGMAGSSYNEQFF.

This rearrangement joins TRBV9 to TRBJ1-1; possible D gene TRBD1, 5 bases. V lost 0 bases, J lost 3 bases, and 12 bases lay in between. The CDR3 has 15 amino acids. CDR1 SGDLS and CDR2 YYNGEE come from the germline V gene. DNA for the CDR3: TGTGCCAGCAGCGTAGATGGGGAGGGGTACACTGAAGCTTTCTTT. Protein sequence: CASSVDGEGYTEAFF.

The CDR3 sequence is CASSPVGGQPQHF. CDR3 nucleotide sequence: TGTGCCAGCAGCCCGGTTGGGGGGCAGCCCCAGCATTTT. The chain couples TRBV28 to TRBJ1-5; maybe TRBD1 (5 bases). CDR3 length: 13 residues. CDR1 MDHEN and CDR2 SYDVKM come from the germline V gene. V was cut by 6 bases and J by 7 bases, with 13 bases left in between. The full variable domain, its missing parts supplied by reference TRBV28 and TRBJ1-5, is DVKVTQSSRYLVKRTGEKVFLECVQDMDHENMFWYRQDPGLGLRLIYFSYDVKMKEKGDIPEGYSVSREKKERFSLILESASTNQTSMYLCASSPVGGQPQHFGDGTRLSIL.

This clone was picked up one time. V usage is TRBV11-2 and J usage is TRBJ1-1; 7 bases agree with TRBD1. This CDR3 is built from 14 residues. Germline CDR1 is SGHAT and CDR2 is FQNNGV. J gave up 2 bases and V 1 base, and 1 base lay outside the gene matches. CDR3 sequence: CASSLGQGNTEAFF. The CDR3 DNA sequence: TGTGCCAGCAGCTTAGGACAGGGCAACACTGAAGCTTTCTTT. Supplemented by reference TRBV11-2 and TRBJ1-1, the full variable domain reads EAGVAQSPRYKIIEKRQSVAFWCNPISGHATLYWYQQILGQGPKLLIQFQNNGVVDDSQLPKDRFSAERLKGVDSTLKIQPAKLEDSAVYLCASSLGQGNTEAFFGQGTRLTVV.

V usage is TRBV5-4 and J usage is TRBJ2-1; D is perhaps TRBD2 (5 bases). The CDR3 contains 14 residues. V dropped 0 bases and J dropped 5 bases, with 9 bases sitting between them. Germline CDR1 and CDR2: SGHNT and YYREEE (reference sequence). The CDR3, as DNA: TGTGCCAGCAGCTTGGGACTAAAAAACAATGAGCAGTTCTTC. Translation: CASSLGLKNNEQFF. Variable domain in full (rest from reference TRBV5-4 and TRBJ2-1): ETGVTQSPTHLIKTRGQQVTLRCSSQSGHNTVSWYQQALGQGPQFIFQYYREEENGRGNFPPRFSGLQFPNYSSELNVNALELDDSALYLCASSLGLKNNEQFFGPGTRLTVL.

The chain combines TRBV7-9 with TRBJ2-2; D is ambiguous. Germline V lookup: CDR1 SEHNR, CDR2 FQNEAQ (reference sequence). Trimming took 10 bases from V and 3 from J, leaving 15 bases between them. The CDR3 loop spans 14 amino acids. CDR3 DNA: TGTGCCAATACACGGGTAGCCGACACCGGGGAGCTGTTTTTT. Translated: CANTRVADTGELFF.

This sequence joins TRBV4-2 and TRBJ2-3; 8 positions match TRBD2. V trimming: 2 bases; J trimming: 3 bases; junction bases outside the gene matches: 7. Germline V lookup: CDR1 LGHNA, CDR2 YNFKEQ. CDR3 length: 16 residues. The CDR3 region has the DNA TGTGCCAGCAGCCAACATCGGGGGGGAGCAACAGATACGCAGTATTTT. Protein: CASSQHRGGATDTQYF.

The chain has TRBV14 and TRBJ2-1; 9 bases match TRBD1. Losses at the gene ends were 7 bases for V and 2 bases for J; bases not matched to a gene: 6. This CDR3 is built from 15 residues. The germline V gene has CDR1 SGHDN and CDR2 FVKESK. The CDR3 coding sequence is TGTGCCAGCAAGCGACAGGGGGTTACCTACAATGAGCAGTTCTTC. As protein: CASKRQGVTYNEQFF.

V is TRBV27 and J is TRBJ2-7; 7 nucleotides align to TRBD1. After removal of 4 bases from V and 13 bases from J, the junction contained 16 bases not matched to a gene. The CDR3 extends over 14 amino acids. Germline lookup yields CDR1 MNHEY and CDR2 SMNVEV (reference sequence). The CDR3 nucleotides are TGTGCCAGCAGTTCCCCCGGGACAGCGCCTTTGAGATACTTC. Translated: CASSSPGTAPLRYF.

The gene calls are TRBV28 and TRBJ2-1; 9 bases map to TRBD2. This CDR3 has 14 amino acids. Per germline, CDR1 MDHEN and CDR2 SYDVKM. Trimming cost V 2 bases and J 10 bases; bases outside gene matches: 6. The CDR3 loop reads CASSLPSGTREQFF. CDR3 DNA sequence: TGTGCCAGCAGTTTACCTAGCGGGACCAGGGAGCAGTTCTTC.